This T cell receptor (beta chain) was found in a study of blood T cell repertoires in COVID-19. About the research overall: Samples taken during acute and convalescent COVID-19 were collected in the United States, Italy and Spain. T cells, B-cell-depleted T cells, or PBMCs provided the cDNA or gDNA that served as material.

Germline CDR1 and CDR2: KGHDR and SFDVKD. J gave up 3 bases and V 1 base, and 6 bases lay outside the gene matches. The CDR3 has 16 residues. Authors' processing steps: Counts of nucleated cells, estimated from reference gene primer amplification, were obtained. Data came from immunoSEQ multiplex PCR; TCRdb stores just in-frame clones and leaves some out. From that table come the V and J calls and clone size; the DNA was used to work out D and trimming. The table shows around 240,000 clones, with approximately 80% occurring only once. The TCR originated in a woman in her fifties or sixties with acute or convalescent COVID-19. The chain is built from TRBV24-1 and TRBJ2-7; 9 bases match TRBD1. Sequenced: peripheral blood. CDR3: CATSDFWTGDHYEQYF. The CDR3 bases are TGTGCCACCAGTGATTTTTGGACAGGGGACCACTACGAGCAGTACTTC.